This is a list of T cell receptor beta chains from one sample in a study of cytomegalovirus exposure and HLA in healthy donors. Data came from immunoSEQ multiplex PCR; TCRdb stores just in-frame clones and leaves some out. The data contain just over 150,000 clones, around 82% of them singletons. The material sequenced was PBMCs. All receptors derive from a woman aged 50 to 65 in good health and CMV-seropositive. The conserved cysteine and the conserved F or W are not part of the CDR3 here.

TRBJ1-6	TRBV2	ASSYITGSPLH
TRBJ2-3	TRBV6-1	ASSEYPMGLAGGRPTDTQY
TRBJ1-5	TRBV5-4	ASSWGVNQPQH
TRBJ2-1	TRBV23-1	ASSQSGAPPPYNEQF
TRBJ1-1	TRBV7-9	ASSLGLGTPNTEAF
-	TRBV27	ASSSGQFYEQY
TRBJ2-2	TRBV2	ASSGASGGAYTGELF
TRBJ1-1	TRBV9	ASSGKGRGIAF
TRBJ2-1	TRBV20-1	SASPQASWV
TRBJ2-2	TRBV6-1	ASSSQGAVTGELF
TRBJ1-5	TRBV2	ASSRGTDNQPQH